The 12 T cell receptor beta chains in this list originate from one sample, sequenced in a study of neurological immune-mediated disorders. TCRdb processed the 5' RACE reads anew with MiXCR; each CDR3 protein has one entry. This table holds tens of thousands of distinct CDR3 sequences, 3.5% to 4.5% found once. What was sequenced was PBMCs. Receptors originate from a man younger than 45 with multiple sclerosis.

This clonotype was counted many times. This sequence joins TRBV10-3 and TRBJ1-3, with no clear D. The germline V gene encodes CDR1 ENHRY and CDR2 SYGVKD. CDR3 length: 14 amino acids. V was shortened by 1 base and J by 0 bases, with 4 bases between the two germline ends. CDR3: CAISELVSGNTIYF. CDR3 nucleotides: TGTGCCATCAGTGAGTTAGTCTCTGGAAACACCATATATTTT.

The sample holds many counts of this clonotype. The V call is TRBV20-1, the J call TRBJ2-3, with TRBD1 as a possible D gene (6 bases). The CDR3 covers 11 residues. CDR1 and CDR2 (germline): DFQATT, SNEGSKA (reference sequence). Trimming removed 3 bases from V and 10 bases from J, with 11 bases in between. The CDR3 DNA follows: TGCAGTGCTAGGGGGGCCCAGCCGCAGTATTTT. Translation: CSARGAQPQYF.

This clonotype has at least ten counts. The chain joins TRBV9 to TRBJ2-1; 8 nucleotides agree with TRBD2. Trimming removed 4 bases from V and 3 bases from J; junction bases left unmatched: 9. The CDR3 is 16 amino acids. From germline, CDR1 is SGDLS and CDR2 YYNGEE. The CDR3 nucleotides are TGTGCCAGCAGCCCCCGAGCGGGGGAGTTCTACAATGAGCAGTTCTTC. It is translated as CASSPRAGEFYNEQFF.

This clonotype was seen repeatedly, ten times or more. The rearrangement uses TRBV20-1 and TRBJ2-7; 8 bases match TRBD2. The CDR3 has 14 amino acids. CDR1 is DFQATT and CDR2 is SNEGSKA in the germline V gene (reference sequence). The trim removed 5 bases at V and 0 bases at J, leaving 6 bases unmatched. Written as DNA, the CDR3 is TGCAGTGCTCCCTCAGCGGGGGTCTCCTACGAGCAGTACTTC. Encoded protein: CSAPSAGVSYEQYF.

This clonotype was observed many times. J is TRBJ2-3 and V is TRBV20-1; 10 bases are a match to TRBD2. Germline CDR1 and CDR2: DFQATT and SNEGSKA (reference sequence). The CDR3 covers 15 residues. Trimming at V came to 2 bases and at J to 2 bases, leaving 4 bases not matched to a gene. The CDR3 region is CSARLLAGTTDTQYF. CDR3 DNA sequence: TGCAGTGCTAGATTACTAGCGGGGACCACAGATACGCAGTATTTT.

At least ten counts were recorded for this clonotype. The chain joins TRBV7-9 to TRBJ2-1; D is perhaps TRBD1 (6 bases). Germline V gives CDR1 SEHNR, CDR2 FQNEAQ (reference sequence). The CDR3 runs 16 residues. The V gene lost 5 bases and the J gene lost 1 base, with 15 bases spanning the gap. CDR3 nucleotides: TGTGCCAGCAGCCCAAGGTTCCAGGGGTCCTACAATGAGCAGTTCTTC. Translation: CASSPRFQGSYNEQFF.

This clonotype was recorded at least ten times. DNA for the CDR3: TGCAGTTGGGGACTGACAGGTGGATTTTACAATGAGCAGTTCTTC. Translating it yields CSWGLTGGFYNEQFF. J is TRBJ2-1 and V is TRBV20-1; D is tentatively TRBD1 or TRBD2 (6 bases each). V was shortened by 8 bases and J by 4 bases, with 21 bases between the two germline ends. The CDR3 spans 15 residues. Germline V gene lookup returns CDR1 DFQATT and CDR2 SNEGSKA (reference sequence).

This clonotype has ten or more counts. The chain links TRBV5-1 to TRBJ2-2; D is perhaps TRBD1 (6 bases). Trimming took 4 bases from V and 1 from J, leaving 8 bases between them. Germline CDR1 reads SGHRS; CDR2 reads YFSETQ. This CDR3 spans 14 amino acids. CDR3 nucleotide sequence: TGCGCCAGCAGCCCGACAGGGAACACCGGGGAGCTGTTTTTT. Translating gives CASSPTGNTGELFF.

The chain combines TRBV12-3 or TRBV12-4 with TRBJ2-4; TRBD2 is a possible D gene (6 bases). This CDR3 has 15 amino acids. Trimming shortened V by 7 bases and J by 5 bases, and 18 bases separated the two germline ends. The DNA of the CDR3 is TGTGCCAGCACCTCTTCCGGGCGGGGACAAAACATTCAGTACTTC. This codes for CASTSSGRGQNIQYF.

This clonotype was recorded once. Just one base apart from a much larger clone, this may be a read error. The rearrangement uses TRBV6-5 and TRBJ2-4; D not resolved. This CDR3 has 13 residues. Germline CDR1 MNHEY, CDR2 SVGAGI. CDR3 sequence (DNA): TGTTCCAGCACCGACCTAACCAAAAACATTCAGTACTTC. It specifies CSSTDLTKNIQYF.

This clonotype was seen many times. The chain uses TRBV4-1 and TRBJ2-7, with D possibly TRBD2 on 5 matching bases. Per germline, CDR1 MGHRA and CDR2 YSYEKL. The CDR3 has 14 amino acids. Trimming took 5 bases from V and 0 from J, leaving 11 bases between them. The CDR3 nucleotides are TGCGCCAGCAGCATCCCGGGATTCTCCTACGAGCAGTACTTC. It is translated as CASSIPGFSYEQYF.

This clonotype has ten or more counts. A junction end diverges from the germline sequence, so it may reflect a read error. CDR3 sequence reads: CSARAPETIYSPLNF. CDR3 nucleotides: TGCAGTGCTAGAGCCCCCGAGACTATCTATTCACCCCTCAACTTT. V gene TRBV20-1 combines with J gene TRBJ1-6; D is ambiguous. There are 15 residues in the CDR3. Germline lookup yields CDR1 DFQATT and CDR2 SNEGSKA (reference sequence).